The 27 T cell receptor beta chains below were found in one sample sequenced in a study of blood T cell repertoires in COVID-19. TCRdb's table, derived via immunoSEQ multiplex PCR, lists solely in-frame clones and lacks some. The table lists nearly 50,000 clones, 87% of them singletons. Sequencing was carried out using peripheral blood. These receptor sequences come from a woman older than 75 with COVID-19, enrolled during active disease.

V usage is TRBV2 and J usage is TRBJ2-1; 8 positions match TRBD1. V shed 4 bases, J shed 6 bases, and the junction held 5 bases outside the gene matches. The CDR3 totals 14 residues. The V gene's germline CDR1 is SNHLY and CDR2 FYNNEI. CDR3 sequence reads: CASSVQGVFNEQFF. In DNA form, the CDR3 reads TGTGCCAGCAGTGTACAGGGGGTGTTCAATGAGCAGTTCTTC.

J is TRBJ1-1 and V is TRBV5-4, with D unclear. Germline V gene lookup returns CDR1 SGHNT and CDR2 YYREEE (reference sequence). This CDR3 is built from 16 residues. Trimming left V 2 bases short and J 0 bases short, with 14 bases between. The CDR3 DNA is TGTGCCAGCAGCTTAGGCCGAGGGCAAGTGAACACTGAAGCTTTCTTT. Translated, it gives CASSLGRGQVNTEAFF. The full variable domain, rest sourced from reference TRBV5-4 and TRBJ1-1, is ETGVTQSPTHLIKTRGQQVTLRCSSQSGHNTVSWYQQALGQGPQFIFQYYREEENGRGNFPPRFSGLQFPNYSSELNVNALELDDSALYLCASSLGRGQVNTEAFFGQGTRLTVV.

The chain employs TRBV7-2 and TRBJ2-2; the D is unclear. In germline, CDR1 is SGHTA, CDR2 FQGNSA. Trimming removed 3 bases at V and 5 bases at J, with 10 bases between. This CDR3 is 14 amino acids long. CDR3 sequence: CASSLGWSTGELFF. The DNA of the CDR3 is TGTGCCAGCAGCTTGGGTTGGAGTACCGGGGAGCTGTTTTTT.

The CDR3 region is CASSRSRGGPEAFF. The CDR3 nucleotides are TGTGCCAGTAGTCGTTCCCGGGGGGGTCCTGAAGCTTTCTTT. The chain employs TRBV19 and TRBJ1-1, with D perhaps matching TRBD1 (5 bases). Germline values: CDR1 LNHDA, CDR2 SQIVND (reference sequence). With 5 bases removed from V and 6 bases from J, the gap between germline ends came to 16 bases. The CDR3 is 14 amino acids. Full variable domain (remainder filled in from reference TRBV19 and TRBJ1-1): DGGITQSPKYLFRKEGQNVTLSCEQNLNHDAMYWYRQDPGQGLRLIYYSQIVNDFQKGDIAEGYSVSREKKESFPLTVTSAQKNPTAFYLCASSRSRGGPEAFFGQGTRLTVV.

The CDR3 loop is CASSFDTSGVYNEQFF. DNA of the CDR3: TGTGCCAGCAGCTTCGACACTAGCGGGGTCTACAATGAGCAGTTCTTC. The chain links TRBV7-2 to TRBJ2-1, with 10 bases matching TRBD2. The CDR3 consists of 16 residues. Germline loops: CDR1 SGHTA, CDR2 FQGNSA. V shed 3 bases and J 3 bases; nucleotides not matched to a gene: 5.

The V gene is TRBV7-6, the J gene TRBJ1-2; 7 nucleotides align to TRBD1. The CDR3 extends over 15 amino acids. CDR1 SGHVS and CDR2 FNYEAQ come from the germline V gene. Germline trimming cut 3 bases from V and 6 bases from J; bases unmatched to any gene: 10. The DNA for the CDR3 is TGTGCCAGCAGCTTGGAGGGGGCTAGAGTACATGGCTACACCTTC. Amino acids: CASSLEGARVHGYTF.

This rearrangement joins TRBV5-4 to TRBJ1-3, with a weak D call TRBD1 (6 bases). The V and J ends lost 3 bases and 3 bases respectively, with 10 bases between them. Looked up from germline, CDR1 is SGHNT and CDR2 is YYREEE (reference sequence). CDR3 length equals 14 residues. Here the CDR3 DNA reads TGTGCCAGCAGCTCGGGGGGGCTTGGAAACACCATATATTTT. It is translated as CASSSGGLGNTIYF. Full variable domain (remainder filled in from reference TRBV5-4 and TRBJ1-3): ETGVTQSPTHLIKTRGQQVTLRCSSQSGHNTVSWYQQALGQGPQFIFQYYREEENGRGNFPPRFSGLQFPNYSSELNVNALELDDSALYLCASSSGGLGNTIYFGEGSWLTVV.

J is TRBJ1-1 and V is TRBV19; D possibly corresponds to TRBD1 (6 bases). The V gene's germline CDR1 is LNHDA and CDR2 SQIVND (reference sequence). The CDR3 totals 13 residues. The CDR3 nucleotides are TGTTCGTCTCGGGGGGCCTGGGGGACTGAAGCTTTCTTT. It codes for CSSRGAWGTEAFF.

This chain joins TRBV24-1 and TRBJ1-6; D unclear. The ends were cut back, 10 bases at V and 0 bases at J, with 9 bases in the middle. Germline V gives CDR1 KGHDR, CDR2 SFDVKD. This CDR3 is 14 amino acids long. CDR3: CATLSASYNSPLHF. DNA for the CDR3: TGTGCCACTCTGAGCGCCTCCTATAATTCACCCCTCCACTTT.

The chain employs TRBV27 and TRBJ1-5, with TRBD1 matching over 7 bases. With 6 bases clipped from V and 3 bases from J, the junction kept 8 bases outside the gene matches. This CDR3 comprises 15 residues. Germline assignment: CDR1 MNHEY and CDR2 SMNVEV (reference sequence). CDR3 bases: TGTGCCAGCAGGGGGGGCGGGACAGTCAATCAGCCCCAGCATTTT. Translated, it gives CASRGGGTVNQPQHF.

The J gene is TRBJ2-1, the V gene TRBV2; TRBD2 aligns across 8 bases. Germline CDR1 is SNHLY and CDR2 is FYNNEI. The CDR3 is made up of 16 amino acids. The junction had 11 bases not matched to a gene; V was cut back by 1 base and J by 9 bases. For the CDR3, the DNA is TGTGCCAGCAGTGAAGAGGGGGGAGTAGCGGGGATTGAGCAGTTCTTC. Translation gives CASSEEGGVAGIEQFF.

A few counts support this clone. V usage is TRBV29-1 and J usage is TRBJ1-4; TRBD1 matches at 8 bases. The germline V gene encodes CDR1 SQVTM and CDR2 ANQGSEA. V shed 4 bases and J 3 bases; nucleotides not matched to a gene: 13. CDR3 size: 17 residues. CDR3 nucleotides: TGCAGCGTTGGTCACAGGGGGGACTATCCGGCTAATGAAAAACTGTTTTTT. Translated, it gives CSVGHRGDYPANEKLFF.

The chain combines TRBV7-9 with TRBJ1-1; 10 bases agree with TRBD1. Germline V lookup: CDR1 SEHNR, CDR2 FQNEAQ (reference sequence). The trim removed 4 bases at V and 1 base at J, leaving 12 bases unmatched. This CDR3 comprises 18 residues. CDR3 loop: CASSSFGQGVTTNTEAFF. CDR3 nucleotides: TGTGCCAGCAGCTCGTTTGGACAGGGGGTTACGACGAACACTGAAGCTTTCTTT.

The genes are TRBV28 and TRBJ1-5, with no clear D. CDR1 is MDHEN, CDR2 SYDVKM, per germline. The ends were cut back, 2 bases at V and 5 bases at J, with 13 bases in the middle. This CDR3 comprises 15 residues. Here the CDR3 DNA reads TGTGCCAGCAGTTTACGCCTACAGATCGATCAGCCCCAGCATTTT. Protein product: CASSLRLQIDQPQHF.

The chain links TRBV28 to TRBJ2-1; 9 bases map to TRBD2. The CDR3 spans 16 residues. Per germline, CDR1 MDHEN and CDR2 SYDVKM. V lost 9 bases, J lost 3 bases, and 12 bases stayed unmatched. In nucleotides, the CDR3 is TGTGCCAGTTCATCGGAAGTTAGCGGGAGCTACAATGAGCAGTTCTTC. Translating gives CASSSEVSGSYNEQFF.

The CDR3 sequence is CASSLEAGGFYEKLFF. DNA of the CDR3: TGCGCCAGCAGCTTGGAGGCGGGGGGCTTTTACGAAAAACTGTTTTTT. The chain joins TRBV5-1 to TRBJ1-4; tentatively, D is TRBD1 (6 bases). The CDR3 loop spans 16 amino acids. The V and J ends lost 0 bases and 8 bases respectively, with 17 bases between them. Per the germline V gene, CDR1 is SGHRS and CDR2 is YFSETQ.

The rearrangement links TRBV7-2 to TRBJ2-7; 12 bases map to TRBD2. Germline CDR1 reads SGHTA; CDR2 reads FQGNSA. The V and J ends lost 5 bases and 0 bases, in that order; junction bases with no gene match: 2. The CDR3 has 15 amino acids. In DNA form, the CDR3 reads TGTGCCAGCAGCACTAGCGGGGGGAGCTCCTACGAGCAGTACTTC. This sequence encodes CASSTSGGSSYEQYF. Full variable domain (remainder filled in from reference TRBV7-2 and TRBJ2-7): GAGVSQSPSNKVTEKGKDVELRCDPISGHTALYWYRQSLGQGLEFLIYFQGNSAPDKSGLPSDRFSAERTGGSVSTLTIQRTQQEDSAVYLCASSTSGGSSYEQYFGPGTRLTVT.

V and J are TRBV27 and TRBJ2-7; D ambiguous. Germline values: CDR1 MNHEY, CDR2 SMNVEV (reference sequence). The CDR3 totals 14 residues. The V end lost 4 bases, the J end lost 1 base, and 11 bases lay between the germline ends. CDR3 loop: CASSSPTQSYEQYF. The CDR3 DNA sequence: TGTGCCAGCAGTTCGCCGACACAATCCTACGAGCAGTACTTC.

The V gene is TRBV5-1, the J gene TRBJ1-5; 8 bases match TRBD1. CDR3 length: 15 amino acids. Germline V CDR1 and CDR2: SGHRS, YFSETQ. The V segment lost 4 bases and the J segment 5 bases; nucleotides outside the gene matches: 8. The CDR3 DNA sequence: TGCGCCAGCAGCCGGACAGGGACAAAGGATCAGCCCCAGCATTTT. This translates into CASSRTGTKDQPQHF. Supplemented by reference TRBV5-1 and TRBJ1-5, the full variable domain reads KAGVTQTPRYLIKTRGQQVTLSCSPISGHRSVSWYQQTPGQGLQFLFEYFSETQRNKGNFPGRFSGRQFSNSRSEMNVSTLELGDSALYLCASSRTGTKDQPQHFGDGTRLSIL.

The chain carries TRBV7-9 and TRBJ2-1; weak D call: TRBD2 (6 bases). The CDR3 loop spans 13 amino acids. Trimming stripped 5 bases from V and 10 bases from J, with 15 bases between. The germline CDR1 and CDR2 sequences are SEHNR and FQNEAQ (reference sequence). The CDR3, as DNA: TGTGCCAGCAGCCAGCGGGCTAGGAGGGAGCAGTTCTTC. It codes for CASSQRARREQFF.

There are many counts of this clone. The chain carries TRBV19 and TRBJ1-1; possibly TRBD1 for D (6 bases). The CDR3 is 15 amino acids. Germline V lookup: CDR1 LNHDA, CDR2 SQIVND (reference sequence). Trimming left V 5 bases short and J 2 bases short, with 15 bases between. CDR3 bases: TGTGCCAGTAGTGTGCGTGGGGGCTCCAACACTGAAGCTTTCTTT. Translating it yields CASSVRGGSNTEAFF.

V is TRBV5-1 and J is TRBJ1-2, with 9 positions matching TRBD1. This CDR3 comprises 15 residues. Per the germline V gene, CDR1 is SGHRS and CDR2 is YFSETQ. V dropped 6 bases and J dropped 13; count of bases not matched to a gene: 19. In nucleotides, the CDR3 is TGCGCCAGCACCATCACAGCGGGACAGGGAGGTAGAGGCACCTTC. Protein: CASTITAGQGGRGTF.

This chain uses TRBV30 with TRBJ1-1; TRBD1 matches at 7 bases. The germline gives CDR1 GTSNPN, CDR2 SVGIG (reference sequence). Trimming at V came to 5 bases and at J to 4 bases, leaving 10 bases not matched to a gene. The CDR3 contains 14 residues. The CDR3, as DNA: TGTGCCTGGCGCTACAGGGGAAGAAGCACTGAAGCTTTCTTT. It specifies CAWRYRGRSTEAFF.

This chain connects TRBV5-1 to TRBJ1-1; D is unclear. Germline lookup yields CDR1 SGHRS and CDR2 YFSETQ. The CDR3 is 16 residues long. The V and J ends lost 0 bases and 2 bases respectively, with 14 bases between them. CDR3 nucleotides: TGCGCCAGCAGCTTGGGCCACCCTAGCGGAAACACTGAAGCTTTCTTT. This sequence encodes CASSLGHPSGNTEAFF.

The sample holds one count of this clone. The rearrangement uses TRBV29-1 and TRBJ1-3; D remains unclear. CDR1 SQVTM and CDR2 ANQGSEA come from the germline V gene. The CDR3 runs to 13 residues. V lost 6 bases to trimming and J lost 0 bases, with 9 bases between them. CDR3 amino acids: CSVTPNSGNTIYF. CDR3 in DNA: TGCAGCGTCACACCCAACTCTGGAAACACCATATATTTT.

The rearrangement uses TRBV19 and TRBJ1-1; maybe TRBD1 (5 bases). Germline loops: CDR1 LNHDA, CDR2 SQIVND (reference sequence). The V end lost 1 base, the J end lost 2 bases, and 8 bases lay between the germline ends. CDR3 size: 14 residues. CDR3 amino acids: CASSIARVNTEAFF. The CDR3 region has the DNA TGTGCCAGTAGTATAGCCAGGGTCAACACTGAAGCTTTCTTT.

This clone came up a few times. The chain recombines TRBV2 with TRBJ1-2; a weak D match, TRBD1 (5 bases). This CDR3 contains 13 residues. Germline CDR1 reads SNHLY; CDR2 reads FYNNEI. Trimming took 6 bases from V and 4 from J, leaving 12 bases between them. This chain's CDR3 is CASRVDRAYGYTF. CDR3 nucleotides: TGTGCCAGCAGGGTTGACAGAGCCTATGGCTACACCTTC. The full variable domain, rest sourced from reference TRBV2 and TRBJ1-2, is EPEVTQTPSHQVTQMGQEVILRCVPISNHLYFYWYRQILGQKVEFLVSFYNNEISEKSEIFDDQFSVERPDGSNFTLKIRSTKLEDSAMYFCASRVDRAYGYTFGSGTRLTVV.